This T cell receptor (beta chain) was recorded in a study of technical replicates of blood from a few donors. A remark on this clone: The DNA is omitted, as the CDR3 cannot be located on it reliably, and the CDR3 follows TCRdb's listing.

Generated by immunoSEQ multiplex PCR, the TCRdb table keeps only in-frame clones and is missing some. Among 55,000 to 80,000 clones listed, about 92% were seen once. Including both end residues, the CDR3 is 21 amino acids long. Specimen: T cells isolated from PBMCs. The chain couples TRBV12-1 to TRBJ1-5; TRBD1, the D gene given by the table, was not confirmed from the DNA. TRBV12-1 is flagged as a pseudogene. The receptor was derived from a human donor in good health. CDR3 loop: CASSFSFGRWGRGALNQPQHF.